The entry below gives a single TCR beta chain sequence along with its context. Its antigen is currently unknown. The data were obtained in a study of identical twins. Study conclusions and caveats: Monozygotic twin pairs showed more out-of-frame TCR alpha sharing than models estimated.

TCRdb reprocessed the 5' RACE reads via MiXCR and lists one record per CDR3 protein. The sample has approximately 190,000 distinct CDR3 sequences; roughly 15% are singletons. This CDR3 has 14 amino acids. V was clipped by 5 bases and J by 5 bases; unmatched bases: 5. These data were likewise used in another study, on T cells expressing NK-cell markers. From that study: HCMV seropositivity characterized seven of the eight sequenced donors, and seronegativity one.

The sample was CD8+ T cells sorted from blood. The rearrangement uses TRBV12-3 or TRBV12-4 and TRBJ2-7; TRBD1 agrees at 11 bases. This TCR was recovered from a woman aged 18-29 years in good health. DNA of the CDR3: TGTGCCAGCAGTGGGACAGGGGGTAAGAACGAGCAGTACTTC. Its protein is CASSGTGGKNEQYF.